Listed here are 19 T cell receptor beta chains from one sample, sequenced in a study of blood T cell repertoires in COVID-19. Only in-frame clones appear in the TCRdb table, and some are missing; sequencing was by immunoSEQ multiplex PCR. The table includes approximately 66,000 clones, 70% to 90% detected once. Sequenced: peripheral blood. These TCRs come from a man aged 50-59 years with active COVID-19.

The rearrangement links TRBV5-1 to TRBJ2-3; the match to TRBD2 covers 9 bases. The J segment lost 2 bases and the V segment lost 3 bases, leaving 4 bases of the junction unmatched. Per germline, CDR1 SGHRS and CDR2 YFSETQ. The CDR3 is 15 residues long. The CDR3 DNA is TGCGCCAGCAGCTCCCAGCGGGGGGACACAGATACGCAGTATTTT. Translated: CASSSQRGDTDTQYF.

The table lists this clone with a few counts. This CDR3 is CASSLTGPRGGDEKLFF. The CDR3 nucleotides read TGTGCCAGCAGCTTAACAGGGCCCAGGGGTGGGGATGAAAAACTGTTTTTT. J is TRBJ1-4 and V is TRBV7-2, with a weak D call TRBD1 (6 bases). The ends were cut back, 2 bases at V and 6 bases at J, with 19 bases in the middle. Per germline, CDR1 SGHTA and CDR2 FQGNSA. The CDR3 is 17 amino acids.

This sequence joins TRBV2 and TRBJ1-2; D possibly corresponds to TRBD1 (5 bases). This CDR3 is built from 13 residues. Germline CDR1 SNHLY, CDR2 FYNNEI. Trimming left V 6 bases short and J 3 bases short, with 11 bases between. This CDR3 is CASSPGIYYGYTF. Here the CDR3 DNA reads TGTGCCAGCAGCCCAGGGATTTACTATGGCTACACCTTC.

The chain combines TRBV7-9 with TRBJ2-1; D gene ambiguous. The germline CDR1 and CDR2 sequences are SEHNR and FQNEAQ (reference sequence). V was clipped by 1 base and J by 4 bases, with 14 bases between them. The CDR3 loop spans 16 amino acids. CDR3 in amino acids: CASSLGPSSVYNEQFF. As DNA, the CDR3 is TGTGCCAGCAGCTTAGGTCCATCCTCAGTATACAATGAGCAGTTCTTC. The full variable domain, in which reference TRBV7-9 and TRBJ2-1 provide the parts outside the CDR3, is DTGVSQNPRHKITKRGQNVTFRCDPISEHNRLYWYRQTLGQGPEFLTYFQNEAQLEKSRLLSDRFSAERPKGSFSTLEIQRTEQGDSAMYLCASSLGPSSVYNEQFFGPGTRLTVL.

This chain uses TRBV12-5 with TRBJ1-2; 11 bases map to TRBD1. The CDR3 is 17 residues long. Germline V CDR1 and CDR2: LGHNT, FRNRAP. The trim removed 4 bases at V and 4 bases at J, leaving 11 bases unmatched. CDR3 amino acids: CASGSARAGTGGYGYTF. In DNA form, the CDR3 reads TGTGCTAGTGGTTCCGCCCGCGCCGGGACAGGGGGCTATGGCTACACCTTC.

J is TRBJ1-1 and V is TRBV2; D is uncertain. The CDR3 extends over 13 amino acids. V lost 3 bases to trimming and J lost 3 bases, with 8 bases between them. Per germline, CDR1 SNHLY and CDR2 FYNNEI. CDR3 in amino acids: CASSELEDTEAFF. The CDR3 DNA is TGTGCCAGCAGTGAGCTTGAGGACACTGAAGCTTTCTTT. The full variable domain, rest sourced from reference TRBV2 and TRBJ1-1, is EPEVTQTPSHQVTQMGQEVILRCVPISNHLYFYWYRQILGQKVEFLVSFYNNEISEKSEIFDDQFSVERPDGSNFTLKIRSTKLEDSAMYFCASSELEDTEAFFGQGTRLTVV.

The chain uses TRBV11-2 and TRBJ1-6; TRBD1 matches at 11 bases. J lost 15 bases, V lost 0 bases, and 7 bases had no gene match. Germline V gene lookup returns CDR1 SGHAT and CDR2 FQNNGV. This CDR3 is 15 amino acids long. The CDR3: CASSLDPGTGGSLHF. The CDR3 nucleotides read TGTGCCAGCAGCTTAGATCCCGGGACAGGGGGGAGCCTCCACTTT.

This clone came up once. This chain joins TRBV11-3 and TRBJ2-5; unclear D gene. Germline V CDR1 and CDR2: SGHNT, YENEEA. CDR3 length: 13 amino acids. The ends were cut back, 5 bases at V and 4 bases at J, with 11 bases in the middle. The CDR3 protein is CASSRGARETQYF. CDR3 nucleotide sequence: TGTGCCAGCAGCAGAGGAGCCCGAGAGACCCAGTACTTC. Filled out from reference TRBV11-3 and TRBJ2-5, the complete variable domain reads EAGVVQSPRYKIIEKKQPVAFWCNPISGHNTLYWYLQNLGQGPELLIRYENEEAVDDSQLPKDRFSAERLKGVDSTLKIQPAELGDSAVYLCASSRGARETQYFGPGTRLLVL.

The chain has TRBV29-1 and TRBJ1-2, with D maybe TRBD1 (6 bases). CDR3 length equals 13 residues. Germline CDR1 SQVTM, CDR2 ANQGSEA. The V and J ends lost 7 bases and 7 bases respectively, with 19 bases between them. The CDR3 here is CSASGGLIPGYTF. CDR3 coding DNA: TGCAGCGCCTCTGGGGGCCTTATCCCTGGCTACACCTTC.

This sequence joins TRBV3-1 (or the pseudogene TRBV3-2) and TRBJ2-5; D gene uncertain. This CDR3 region has 16 residues. Looked up from germline, CDR1 is LGHDT and CDR2 is YNNKEL (reference sequence). V was clipped by 0 bases and J by 0 bases, with 11 bases between them. The CDR3 loop is CASSQDPTAHQETQYF. CDR3 DNA sequence: TGTGCCAGCAGCCAAGACCCTACCGCACACCAAGAGACCCAGTACTTC.

The gene calls are TRBV19 and TRBJ1-2, with D maybe TRBD1 (6 bases). Germline loops: CDR1 LNHDA, CDR2 SQIVND (reference sequence). CDR3 length: 14 amino acids. Trimming took 6 bases from V and 8 from J, leaving 19 bases between them. CDR3 amino acids: CASRLRDNEGGYTF. The CDR3 DNA follows: TGTGCCAGTAGGCTCCGGGACAACGAGGGCGGCTACACCTTC.

The V and J genes are TRBV11-3 and TRBJ2-6, with D possibly TRBD1 on 6 matching bases. Trimming took off 2 bases at V and 4 bases at J, with 12 bases between the two ends. CDR1 and CDR2 from the germline V gene are SGHNT and YENEEA. CDR3 length: 16 residues. In nucleotides, the CDR3 is TGTGCCAGCAGCTTATTCTCAGGGGTCGGGGCCAACGTCCTGACTTTC. Protein: CASSLFSGVGANVLTF.

V and J are TRBV19 and TRBJ1-5, with a possible D match to TRBD1 (6 bases). Trimming cost V 7 bases and J 5 bases, with 15 bases left between them. The germline V gene encodes CDR1 LNHDA and CDR2 SQIVND (reference sequence). This CDR3 is built from 14 residues. In nucleotides, the CDR3 is TGTGCCAGTACCCAGGGGAGGGGGTATCAGCCCCAGCATTTT. Its protein is CASTQGRGYQPQHF. Using reference TRBV19 and TRBJ1-5 for the parts outside the CDR3, the full variable domain is DGGITQSPKYLFRKEGQNVTLSCEQNLNHDAMYWYRQDPGQGLRLIYYSQIVNDFQKGDIAEGYSVSREKKESFPLTVTSAQKNPTAFYLCASTQGRGYQPQHFGDGTRLSIL.

The chain uses TRBV5-1 and TRBJ1-6, with TRBD1 matching 8 bases. CDR1 is SGHRS and CDR2 is YFSETQ in the germline V gene. This CDR3 has 16 residues. The J segment lost 7 bases and the V segment lost 2 bases, leaving 8 bases of the junction unmatched. This chain's CDR3 is CASSLDRGNGNSPLHF. As DNA, the CDR3 is TGCGCCAGCAGCTTAGACAGGGGTAACGGAAATTCACCCCTCCACTTT.

V gene TRBV6-5 combines with J gene TRBJ1-3, with a possible D match to TRBD1 (5 bases). Germline V lookup: CDR1 MNHEY, CDR2 SVGAGI. Trimming shortened V by 6 bases and J by 1 base, and 13 bases separated the two germline ends. CDR3 size: 15 residues. The CDR3 region is CASSGREVSGNTIYF. DNA for the CDR3: TGTGCCAGCAGCGGCAGGGAGGTTTCTGGAAACACCATATATTTT.

The chain uses TRBV9 and TRBJ2-3; no firm D call. The CDR3 loop spans 18 amino acids. Germline V CDR1 and CDR2: SGDLS, YYNGEE. V lost 0 bases and J 0 bases, leaving 17 bases between the germline ends. CDR3 residues: CASSVAHDARTSTDTQYF. CDR3 sequence (DNA): TGTGCCAGCAGCGTAGCTCACGATGCCCGTACTAGCACAGATACGCAGTATTTT.

This chain connects TRBV9 to TRBJ1-6, with TRBD1 identical over 8 bases. Germline V CDR1 and CDR2: SGDLS, YYNGEE. The CDR3 runs 15 residues. The J segment lost 9 bases and the V segment lost 3 bases, leaving 8 bases of the junction unmatched. CDR3 residues: CASSEVTGEGSPLHF. The CDR3 DNA is TGTGCCAGCAGCGAAGTGACAGGGGAGGGTTCACCCCTCCACTTT.

The chain joins TRBV19 to TRBJ1-4, with D hard to call. The CDR3 sequence is 13 residues long. CDR1 and CDR2 (germline): LNHDA, SQIVND (reference sequence). The V end lost 5 bases, the J end lost 5 bases, and 9 bases lay between the germline ends. Here the CDR3 reads CASSLRRNEKLFF. CDR3 nucleotide sequence: TGTGCCAGTAGTTTGAGGAGGAATGAAAAACTGTTTTTT.

The V gene is TRBV7-9, the J gene TRBJ2-5, with 7 bases lining up with TRBD1. Germline V gene lookup returns CDR1 SEHNR and CDR2 FQNEAQ (reference sequence). J gave up 5 bases and V 6 bases, and 12 bases lay outside the gene matches. This CDR3 is built from 15 residues. CDR3 in amino acids: CASRAIGGVRETQYF. The CDR3 DNA is TGTGCCAGCAGGGCGATAGGGGGCGTAAGGGAGACCCAGTACTTC.